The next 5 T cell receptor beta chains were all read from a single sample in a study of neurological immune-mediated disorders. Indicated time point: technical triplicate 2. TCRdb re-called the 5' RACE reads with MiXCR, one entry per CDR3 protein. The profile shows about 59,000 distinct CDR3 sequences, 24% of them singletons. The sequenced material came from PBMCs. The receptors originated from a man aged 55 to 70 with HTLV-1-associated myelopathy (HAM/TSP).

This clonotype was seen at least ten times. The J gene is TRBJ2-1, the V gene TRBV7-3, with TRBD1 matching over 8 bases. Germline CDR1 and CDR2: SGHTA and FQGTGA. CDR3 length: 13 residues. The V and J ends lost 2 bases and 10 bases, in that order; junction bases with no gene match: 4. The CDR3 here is CASSLAGGAEQFF. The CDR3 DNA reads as TGTGCCAGCAGCTTAGCAGGGGGCGCGGAGCAGTTCTTC.

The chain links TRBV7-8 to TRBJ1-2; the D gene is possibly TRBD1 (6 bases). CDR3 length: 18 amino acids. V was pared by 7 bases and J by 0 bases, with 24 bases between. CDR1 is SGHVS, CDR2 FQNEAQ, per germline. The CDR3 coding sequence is TGTGCCAGCACCCCGGGGGGGCATCAAACCCTTTCTAACTATGGCTACACCTTC. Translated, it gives CASTPGGHQTLSNYGYTF. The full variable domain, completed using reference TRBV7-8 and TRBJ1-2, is GAGVSQSPRYKVAKRGQDVALRCDPISGHVSLFWYQQALGQGPEFLTYFQNEAQLDKSGLPSDRFFAERPEGSVSTLKIQRTQQEDSAVYLCASTPGGHQTLSNYGYTFGSGTRLTVV.

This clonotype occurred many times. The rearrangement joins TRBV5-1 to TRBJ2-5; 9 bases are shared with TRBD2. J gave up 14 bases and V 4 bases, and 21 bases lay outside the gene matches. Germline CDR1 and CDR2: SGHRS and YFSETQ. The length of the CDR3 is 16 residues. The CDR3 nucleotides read TGCGCCAGCAGCCCCACGGGGATAGCGGGAGTTGAGACCCCCTACTTC. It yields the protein CASSPTGIAGVETPYF.

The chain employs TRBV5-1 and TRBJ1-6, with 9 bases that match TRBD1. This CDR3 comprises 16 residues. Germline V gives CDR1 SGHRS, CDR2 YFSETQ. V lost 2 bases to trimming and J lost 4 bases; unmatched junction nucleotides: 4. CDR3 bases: TGCGCCAGCAGCTTTACAGGGGGCGAATATAATTCACCCCTCCACTTT. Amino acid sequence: CASSFTGGEYNSPLHF.

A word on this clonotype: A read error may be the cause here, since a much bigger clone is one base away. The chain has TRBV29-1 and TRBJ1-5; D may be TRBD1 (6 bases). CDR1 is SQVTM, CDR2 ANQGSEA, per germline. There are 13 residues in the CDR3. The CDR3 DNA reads TGCAGCGTTGCTACAGGGACCGATCAGACCCAGCATTTT. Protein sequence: CSVATGTDQTQHF.